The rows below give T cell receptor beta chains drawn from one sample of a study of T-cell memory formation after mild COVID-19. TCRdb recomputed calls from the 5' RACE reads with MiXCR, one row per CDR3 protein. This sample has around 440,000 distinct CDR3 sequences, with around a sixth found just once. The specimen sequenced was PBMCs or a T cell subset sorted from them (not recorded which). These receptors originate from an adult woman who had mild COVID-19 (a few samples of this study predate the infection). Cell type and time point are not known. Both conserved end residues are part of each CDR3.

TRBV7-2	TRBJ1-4	CASSPLSQSREKLFF
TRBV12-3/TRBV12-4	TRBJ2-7	CASSFVGQTYEQYF
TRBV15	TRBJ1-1	CATNPGPMNTEAFF
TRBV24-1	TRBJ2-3	CATSDWNTQDTQYF
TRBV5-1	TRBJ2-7	CASSLGTGEPYEQYF
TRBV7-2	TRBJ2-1	CASSLGGLAGNEQFF
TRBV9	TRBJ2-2	CASSVGGRTTSTGELFF
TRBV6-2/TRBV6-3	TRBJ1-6	CASSPTGVSPLHF
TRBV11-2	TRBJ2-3	CASSPWGATDTQYF
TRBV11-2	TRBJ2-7	CASSLVAGGELEQYF
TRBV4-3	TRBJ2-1	CASSQDTGHSNEQFF
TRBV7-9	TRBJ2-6	CAIGAPGANVLTF
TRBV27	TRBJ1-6	CASSLGTGVMSPLHF
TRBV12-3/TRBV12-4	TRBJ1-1	CASSGRPGPF
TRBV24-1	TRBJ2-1	CATSDLSTGGFNEQFF
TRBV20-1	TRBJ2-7	CSATLAGGSYEQYF
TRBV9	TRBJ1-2	CASSVEATNYGYTF
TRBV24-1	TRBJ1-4	CATSDGQGNEKLFF
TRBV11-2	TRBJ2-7	CASSSHQGAGEQYF
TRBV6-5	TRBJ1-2	CASSYAGANYGYTF
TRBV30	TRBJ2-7	CAWSRLAWGTNYEQYF
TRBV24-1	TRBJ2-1	CATSDLRFSGGDSYNEQFF
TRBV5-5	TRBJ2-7	CASSLGWDLYEQYF
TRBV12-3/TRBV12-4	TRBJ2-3	CASSFPYTDTQYF
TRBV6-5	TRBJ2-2	CASSYTRDRYTGELFF
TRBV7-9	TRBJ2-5	CASSLGQASGYQETQYF
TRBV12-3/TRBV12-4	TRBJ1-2	CASLQGTTGYTF
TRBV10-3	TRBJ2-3	CAISDGAGGVTSTDTQYF
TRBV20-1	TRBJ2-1	CSATDPPGRTGLYNEQFF
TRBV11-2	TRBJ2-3	CAGAWSDTQYF
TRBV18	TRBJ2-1	CASSPTGGAYEQFF
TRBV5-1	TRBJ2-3	CASSFGADFTDTQYF
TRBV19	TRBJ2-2	CASSWRVAGELFF
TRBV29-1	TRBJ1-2	CSCGANYGYTF
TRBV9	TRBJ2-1	CASSVGGGESSYNEQFF
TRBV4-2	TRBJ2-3	CASSQDSAPSDTQYF
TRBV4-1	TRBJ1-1	CASSQGGPGNTEAFF
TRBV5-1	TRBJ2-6	CASSDDRSGANVLTF
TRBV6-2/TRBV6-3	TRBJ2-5	CASSYPGETQYF
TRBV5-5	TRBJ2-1	CTSSLSGEGYEQFF
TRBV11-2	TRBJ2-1	CASSLVLLGVNEQFF
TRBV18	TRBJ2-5	CASSRGTEETQYF
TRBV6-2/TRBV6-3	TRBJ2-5	CASSYSTSPRLAGGPETQYF
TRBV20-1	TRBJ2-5	CSARGAIFHGETQYF
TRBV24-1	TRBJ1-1	CATRGGTTEAFF
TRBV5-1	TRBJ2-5	CASRLIGTQYF
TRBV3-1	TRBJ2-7	CASSRVNEQYF
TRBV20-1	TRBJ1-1	CSAKTGKRTEAFF
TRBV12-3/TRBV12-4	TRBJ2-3	CASSFPGRTSGTHTQYF
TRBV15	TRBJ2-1	CATSSLNRNQYNEQFF
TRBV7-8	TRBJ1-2	CASSFGGSYGYTF
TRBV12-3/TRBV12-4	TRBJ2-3	CASSLVAGGSTDTQYF
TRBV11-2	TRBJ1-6	CASRHTTGVNSPLHF
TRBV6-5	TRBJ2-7	CASSYTSSAYEQYF
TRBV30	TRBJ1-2	CAWEPGHLYGYTF
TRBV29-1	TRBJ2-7	CSVEGEREELYEQYF
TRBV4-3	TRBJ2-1	CASSQDRAGGNNEQFF